This entry features one T cell receptor beta chain sequence. J was trimmed by 7 bases and V by 3 bases; bases with no gene match: 8. The germline gives CDR1 SGHNT, CDR2 YYREEE (reference sequence). This CDR3 is 14 amino acids long. These data belong to a study of Ad26.COV2.S vaccination and SARS-CoV-2 variants. Stated treatment: approximately 18 received Ad26.COV2.S at low or high dose, single or two shots; roughly five received placebo; per-sample allocation not given. Sampling took place 63 days after the first vaccine or placebo injection. Libraries were prepared by immunoSEQ multiplex PCR; TCRdb keeps only in-frame clonotypes and omits some of them. The data contain roughly 700,000 clones, more than 80% of them singletons.

The chain has TRBV5-4 and TRBJ2-7, with 9 bases matching TRBD1. Material: peripheral blood, obtained in a trial of Ad26.COV2.S vaccine versus placebo. The clonotype comes from a person between 18 and 65 years old who received the Ad26.COV2.S COVID-19 vaccine or a placebo. The CDR3 DNA reads TGTGCCAGCAGCTCCGGACAGGGGCTCTGGGAGCAGTACTTC. It translates to CASSSGQGLWEQYF.